This passage covers 32 T cell receptor beta chains from one sample sequenced in a study of shared clonotypes between healthy human individuals. Libraries were prepared by immunoSEQ multiplex PCR; TCRdb keeps only in-frame clonotypes and omits some of them. The table records about 2.4 million clones, roughly 93% of them present only once. The sequencing sample was made of naive CD4+ T cells from PBMCs. The subset is: CD45RA+ positively selected. Every receptor here comes from a man younger than 30 in good health. Some clones in this sample may be carry-over from other donors' samples.

This chain links TRBV10-2 with TRBJ1-2, with TRBD1 matching 7 bases. The ends lost 11 bases at V and 7 bases at J; junction bases unmatched: 10. The germline V gene encodes CDR1 WSHSY and CDR2 SAAADI. The CDR3 totals 12 residues. The CDR3 DNA reads as TGCGCCCTCGCACAGGGGTCGAGTGGCTACACCTTC. Amino acid sequence: CALAQGSSGYTF.

The chain is built from TRBV9 and TRBJ1-3; D unresolved. This CDR3 comprises 17 residues. Germline values: CDR1 SGDLS, CDR2 YYNGEE. Trimming pared 0 bases from V and 0 bases from J, leaving 13 bases between. This chain's CDR3 is CASSVGVLPVSGNTIYF. CDR3 nucleotides: TGTGCCAGCAGCGTAGGGGTCCTTCCTGTCTCTGGAAACACCATATATTTT.

The rearrangement links TRBV27 to TRBJ1-5, with D unclear. This CDR3 spans 17 amino acids. Germline V gene lookup returns CDR1 MNHEY and CDR2 SMNVEV (reference sequence). V lost 3 bases, J lost 0 bases, and 15 bases lay in between. The CDR3 reads CASSFRYPSNSNQPQHF. DNA of the CDR3: TGTGCCAGCAGTTTCAGATATCCGTCTAATAGCAATCAGCCCCAGCATTTT.

The chain joins TRBV7-2 to TRBJ2-3, with 9 bases fitting TRBD1. CDR1 and CDR2 (germline): SGHTA, FQGNSA. There are 14 residues in the CDR3. J gave up 6 bases and V 5 bases, and 6 bases lay outside the gene matches. CDR3 in DNA: TGTGCCAGCAGCCCGCGGACAGGGGCCGATACGCAGTATTTT. As protein: CASSPRTGADTQYF.

This chain's CDR3 is CASSLGQGGRNEQYF. The CDR3 nucleotides read TGTGCCAGCAGCTTAGGACAGGGGGGAAGAAACGAGCAGTACTTC. V gene TRBV11-3 combines with J gene TRBJ2-7; the match to TRBD1 covers 9 bases. Germline V gene sequence: CDR1 SGHNT, CDR2 YENEEA. The V and J ends lost 1 base and 5 bases, in that order; junction bases with no gene match: 6. The CDR3 is 15 amino acids.

The rearrangement links TRBV7-3 to TRBJ2-1; D is possibly TRBD1 or TRBD2 (5 bases each). This CDR3 contains 15 residues. Germline V gene data show CDR1 as SGHTA and CDR2 as FQGTGA. V was cut by 5 bases and J by 3 bases, with 14 bases left in between. CDR3 coding DNA: TGTGCCAGCAGCGAAGTGGGGACGCACTACAATGAGCAGTTCTTC. This sequence encodes CASSEVGTHYNEQFF.

The sample holds one count of this clone. The rearrangement links TRBV28 to TRBJ1-4; no clear D gene. There are 15 residues in the CDR3. The ends were cut back, 6 bases at V and 0 bases at J, with 11 bases in the middle. CDR1 and CDR2 from the germline V gene are MDHEN and SYDVKM. CDR3 loop: CASRTDGATNEKLFF. The CDR3 region has the DNA TGTGCCAGCAGGACCGACGGTGCAACTAATGAAAAACTGTTTTTT. The whole variable domain, remainder taken from reference TRBV28 and TRBJ1-4, is DVKVTQSSRYLVKRTGEKVFLECVQDMDHENMFWYRQDPGLGLRLIYFSYDVKMKEKGDIPEGYSVSREKKERFSLILESASTNQTSMYLCASRTDGATNEKLFFGSGTQLSVL.

The chain employs TRBV2 and TRBJ2-1, with 7 bases that match TRBD2. Per germline, CDR1 SNHLY and CDR2 FYNNEI. V dropped 7 bases and J dropped 3; count of bases not matched to a gene: 3. CDR3 size: 13 residues. Here the CDR3 reads CASMGGSYNEQFF. CDR3 nucleotide sequence: TGTGCCAGCATGGGCGGGAGCTACAATGAGCAGTTCTTC. The variable domain in full, completed from reference TRBV2 and TRBJ2-1, reads EPEVTQTPSHQVTQMGQEVILRCVPISNHLYFYWYRQILGQKVEFLVSFYNNEISEKSEIFDDQFSVERPDGSNFTLKIRSTKLEDSAMYFCASMGGSYNEQFFGPGTRLTVL.

The chain uses TRBV18 and TRBJ2-4, with 7 bases identical to TRBD2. V was clipped by 3 bases and J by 2 bases; unmatched bases: 4. The CDR3 contains 15 residues. The germline V gene has CDR1 KGHSH and CDR2 LQKENI. The CDR3 protein is CASSPGGGTKNIQYF. The CDR3 coding sequence is TGTGCCAGCTCACCGGGGGGAGGGACCAAAAACATTCAGTACTTC.

There are a few counts of this clone. Other DNA sequences in the sample encode the same CDR3. The chain combines TRBV5-1 with TRBJ2-7; possibly TRBD1 for D (7 bases). The V end lost 2 bases, the J end lost 5 bases, and 14 bases lay between the germline ends. The CDR3 totals 14 residues. CDR1 and CDR2 from the germline V gene are SGHRS and YFSETQ. The CDR3 coding sequence is TGCGCCAGCAGCTTACGACAGGGAGGTCACGAGCAGTACTTC. Its translation is CASSLRQGGHEQYF.

This clone was recorded a few times. The chain links TRBV7-9 to TRBJ1-1, with D unclear. V was cut by 4 bases and J by 1 base, with 13 bases left in between. The CDR3 has 15 amino acids. Germline V gene lookup returns CDR1 SEHNR and CDR2 FQNEAQ (reference sequence). As DNA, the CDR3 is TGTGCCAGCAGCTCCAGCCGACGGGGGAACACTGAAGCTTTCTTT. As protein: CASSSSRRGNTEAFF. The variable domain in full, completed from reference TRBV7-9 and TRBJ1-1, reads DTGVSQNPRHKITKRGQNVTFRCDPISEHNRLYWYRQTLGQGPEFLTYFQNEAQLEKSRLLSDRFSAERPKGSFSTLEIQRTEQGDSAMYLCASSSSRRGNTEAFFGQGTRLTVV.

Here the CDR3 DNA reads TGTGCCAGCAGTTTAGGGGGAAGTGGCAATCAGCCCCAGCATTTT. Its protein is CASSLGGSGNQPQHF. The J gene is TRBJ1-5, the V gene TRBV6-1, with a tentative D call TRBD1 (6 bases). The CDR3 covers 15 residues. V lost 5 bases to trimming and J lost 2 bases, with 13 bases between them. The V gene's germline CDR1 is MNHNS and CDR2 SASEGT.

The chain combines TRBV2 with TRBJ1-1; no clear D gene. V was pared by 10 bases and J by 1 base, with 16 bases between. Germline V CDR1 and CDR2: SNHLY, FYNNEI. The CDR3 sequence is 14 residues long. The CDR3 loop is CATLDFRANTEAFF. In DNA, the CDR3 is TGTGCCACCCTAGATTTCCGGGCGAACACTGAAGCTTTCTTT. Filled out from reference TRBV2 and TRBJ1-1, the complete variable domain reads EPEVTQTPSHQVTQMGQEVILRCVPISNHLYFYWYRQILGQKVEFLVSFYNNEISEKSEIFDDQFSVERPDGSNFTLKIRSTKLEDSAMYFCATLDFRANTEAFFGQGTRLTVV.

The V gene is TRBV19, the J gene TRBJ2-2; D gene ambiguous. From germline, CDR1 is LNHDA and CDR2 SQIVND (reference sequence). V lost 4 bases and J lost 0, with 12 bases in between. The CDR3 is made up of 16 amino acids. The CDR3 protein is CASSRHLQTNTGELFF. CDR3 sequence (DNA): TGTGCCAGTAGTAGGCACCTCCAAACGAACACCGGGGAGCTGTTTTTT.

The chain joins TRBV28 to TRBJ2-3; D possibly uses TRBD1 or TRBD2 (5 bases each). Trimming took 2 bases from V and 2 from J, leaving 20 bases between them. CDR1 and CDR2 (germline): MDHEN, SYDVKM. The CDR3 contains 18 residues. CDR3 DNA: TGTGCCAGCAGTTTAGGAGGTGGGGCGGATTCGGTCACAGATACGCAGTATTTT. Amino acid sequence: CASSLGGGADSVTDTQYF.

The CDR3 DNA sequence: TGTGCCAGCAGTTATAGTTTCGGACAGGGAGACATTCAGTACTTC. This sequence encodes CASSYSFGQGDIQYF. The chain has TRBV6-6 and TRBJ2-4; 8 nucleotides align to TRBD1. The CDR3 has 15 residues. Germline V gives CDR1 MNHNY, CDR2 SVGAGI (reference sequence). The V and J ends lost 3 bases and 8 bases, in that order; junction bases with no gene match: 9.

The chain couples TRBV5-4 to TRBJ2-1; possible D gene TRBD2, 6 bases. Trimming left V 0 bases short and J 1 base short, with 11 bases between. The CDR3 is made up of 16 amino acids. CDR1 SGHNT and CDR2 YYREEE come from the germline V gene (reference sequence). The CDR3 DNA is TGTGCCAGCAGCTTGGCTGGAGGGCCGTCCTACAATGAGCAGTTCTTC. This gives the protein CASSLAGGPSYNEQFF.

The J gene is TRBJ2-1, the V gene TRBV5-4, with TRBD1 matching 8 bases. J lost 8 bases, V lost 0 bases, and 10 bases had no gene match. This CDR3 comprises 16 residues. Germline V gene lookup returns CDR1 SGHNT and CDR2 YYREEE (reference sequence). The CDR3 sequence is CASSLVGRGPKDEQFF. In DNA form, the CDR3 reads TGTGCCAGCAGCTTGGTTGGCAGGGGGCCTAAAGATGAGCAGTTCTTC.

The V gene is TRBV23-1, the J gene TRBJ2-7; D is possibly TRBD1 (6 bases). TRBV23-1 is treated as an ORF (open reading frame) with a function not yet certain. V lost 0 bases, J lost 2 bases, and 11 bases lay in between. The CDR3 is 15 residues long. The CDR3: CASSQSLGATYEQYF. The DNA of the CDR3 is TGCGCCAGCAGTCAATCTTTGGGGGCTACCTACGAGCAGTACTTC.

The rearrangement uses TRBV11-2 and TRBJ2-1; D is uncertain. From germline, CDR1 is SGHAT and CDR2 FQNNGV. The V and J ends lost 5 bases and 4 bases respectively, with 9 bases between them. The CDR3 sequence is 13 residues long. The CDR3 coding sequence is TGTGCCAGCAGCCCCCGACCGTACAATGAGCAGTTCTTC. It translates to CASSPRPYNEQFF.

V gene TRBV7-2 combines with J gene TRBJ2-1; D is unclear. The V gene's germline CDR1 is SGHTA and CDR2 FQGNSA. V lost 1 base and J lost 9, with 13 bases in between. The length of the CDR3 is 14 residues. CDR3 DNA: TGTGCCAGCAGCTTAGTCGGGCAGGTGACTGAGCAGTTCTTC. Protein: CASSLVGQVTEQFF.

This clone was detected once. Additional DNA sequences in this sample encode the identical CDR3. This chain's CDR3 is CSARVDYGYTF. The DNA for the CDR3 is TGCAGTGCTAGAGTTGACTATGGCTACACCTTC. This sequence joins TRBV20-1 and TRBJ1-2; no clear D gene. The germline gives CDR1 DFQATT, CDR2 SNEGSKA (reference sequence). The CDR3 loop spans 11 amino acids. V was clipped by 1 base and J by 3 bases, with 3 bases between them.

The chain links TRBV6-5 to TRBJ1-6, with D unresolved. The V and J ends lost 7 bases and 7 bases respectively, with 11 bases between them. This CDR3 is 13 amino acids long. CDR1 is MNHEY and CDR2 is SVGAGI in the germline V gene. The CDR3 spells CASKRGINSPLHF. The CDR3 nucleotides read TGTGCCAGCAAGCGGGGAATAAATTCACCCCTCCACTTT.

This chain links TRBV5-1 with TRBJ1-3; no firm D call. Germline lookup yields CDR1 SGHRS and CDR2 YFSETQ. Trimming removed 0 bases at V and 1 base at J, with 14 bases between. The CDR3 has 17 amino acids. CDR3 sequence: CASSLVRPGLSGNTIYF. The CDR3 bases are TGCGCCAGCAGCTTGGTTCGTCCGGGTTTATCTGGAAACACCATATATTTT.

The chain recombines TRBV27 with TRBJ2-7, with 16 bases lining up with TRBD2. The length of the CDR3 is 16 residues. Trimming at V came to 10 bases and at J to 0 bases, leaving 6 bases not matched to a gene. The germline CDR1 and CDR2 sequences are MNHEY and SMNVEV (reference sequence). This CDR3 is CATGTSGRVGSYEQYF. As DNA, the CDR3 is TGTGCCACCGGGACTAGCGGGAGGGTTGGCTCCTACGAGCAGTACTTC.

This chain joins TRBV6-1 and TRBJ1-1; TRBD1 matches 7 bases. CDR1 and CDR2 from the germline V gene are MNHNS and SASEGT. The V gene end was trimmed by 11 bases and the J gene end by 0 bases; junction bases not matched to a gene: 12. The CDR3 consists of 15 residues. The CDR3 sequence: CASRGEKGMNTEAFF. CDR3 nucleotide sequence: TGTGCCTCCAGGGGGGAAAAGGGCATGAACACTGAAGCTTTCTTT.

J is TRBJ2-5 and V is TRBV4-2; maybe TRBD2 (6 bases). Between the trimmed V and J ends, which lost 5 bases and 0 bases, there was a span of 10 bases. Germline V gene lookup returns CDR1 LGHNA and CDR2 YNFKEQ. The CDR3 is 14 amino acids. The CDR3 DNA sequence: TGTGCCAGCAGCATGCGGGGCAACCAAGAGACCCAGTACTTC. Amino acids: CASSMRGNQETQYF.

For this clone: A junction end diverges from the germline sequence, so it may reflect a read error. V gene TRBV6-5 combines with J gene TRBJ1-1; 7 positions agree with TRBD1. Germline values: CDR1 MNHEY, CDR2 SVGAGI. The CDR3 extends over 14 amino acids. Written as DNA, the CDR3 is TGTGCCGGCAGAGTAGGGACAGCGAACACTGAAGCTTTCTTT. Translation gives CAGRVGTANTEAFF.

This clone was observed once. The chain joins TRBV28 to TRBJ2-7; TRBD1 agrees at 8 bases. The ends lost 7 bases at V and 4 bases at J; junction bases unmatched: 9. This CDR3 has 14 amino acids. In germline, CDR1 is MDHEN, CDR2 SYDVKM. The DNA of the CDR3 is TGTGCCAGCAAGGGGCAGGGGGCCGTGTACGAGCAGTACTTC. This codes for CASKGQGAVYEQYF.

The genes are TRBV28 and TRBJ2-7, with 10 bases aligning to TRBD1. V was pared by 7 bases and J by 2 bases, with 11 bases of the junction left unmatched. The length of the CDR3 is 16 residues. Germline-derived CDR1 and CDR2 are MDHEN and SYDVKM. CDR3 DNA sequence: TGTGCCAGCATTTCGTCACCCGGGACAGGGGCCTACGAGCAGTACTTC. Protein product: CASISSPGTGAYEQYF.

The rearrangement links TRBV11-2 to TRBJ2-7; D may be TRBD1 (6 bases). This CDR3 is 16 amino acids long. In germline, CDR1 is SGHAT, CDR2 FQNNGV. The V and J ends lost 1 base and 2 bases respectively, with 15 bases between them. CDR3 nucleotides: TGTGCCAGCAGCTTAGCCTTTCGGGACATAGCCTACGAGCAGTACTTC. Its translation: CASSLAFRDIAYEQYF.

This chain links TRBV7-2 with TRBJ1-1; D perhaps matches TRBD1 (6 bases). Between the trimmed V and J ends, which lost 7 bases and 4 bases, there was a span of 16 bases. Germline V CDR1 and CDR2: SGHTA, FQGNSA. The CDR3 has 14 amino acids. CDR3 region: CASTRQGLGTEAFF. For the CDR3, the DNA is TGTGCCAGCACCCGCCAGGGGCTGGGCACTGAAGCTTTCTTT.